Below are 27 T cell receptor beta chains sequenced from a single sample in a study of T cells expressing NK-cell markers. TCRdb derives one entry per CDR3 protein from the 5' RACE reads, leaving out DNA. In all, the sample yields 550,000 to 600,000 distinct CDR3 sequences. Sequencing was performed on blood T cells: a sorted CD56 or NKG2C T cell subset, CD4+ or CD8+ T cells, or bulk PBMC T cells (not recorded which). The receptors were sampled from a man between 18 and 35 years old in good health.

The chain has TRBV9 and TRBJ2-1; TCRdb's D call, TRBD2, is unchecked because there is no DNA. This CDR3 is 18 amino acids long. Germline V lookup: CDR1 SGDLS, CDR2 YYNGEE. The CDR3 protein is CASSLYRGLAGGPDEQFF.

The chain carries TRBV27 and TRBJ2-3; TCRdb designates TRBD1, a call that cannot be tested without DNA. The CDR3 sequence is 15 residues long. Germline CDR1 and CDR2: MNHEY and SMNVEV (reference sequence). CDR3 in amino acids: CASSFQQGGTDTQYF.

The rearrangement uses TRBV5-6 and TRBJ2-1; TCRdb's assignment of TRBD2 cannot be checked, as there is no DNA. The CDR3 has 15 residues. Germline assignment: CDR1 SGHDT and CDR2 YYEEEE. CDR3 amino acids: CASSAAGGPHNEQFF.

The rearrangement links TRBV25-1 to TRBJ2-7; TCRdb lists TRBD1, though no DNA is available to test this call. The CDR3 is made up of 12 amino acids. CDR1 is MGHDK, CDR2 SYGVNS, per germline. The CDR3 here is CASSAPGDEQYF.

CDR3 in amino acids: CASSQVSGLSGNEQFF. The chain couples TRBV4-1 to TRBJ2-1. Germline-derived CDR1 and CDR2 are MGHRA and YSYEKL. This CDR3 is built from 16 residues.

The chain joins TRBV5-5 to TRBJ2-1. The CDR3 is made up of 17 amino acids. Germline values: CDR1 SGHKS, CDR2 YYEKEE (reference sequence). Here the CDR3 reads CASSRSAWRGSYNEQFF.

This chain joins TRBV5-1 and TRBJ2-6; TCRdb designates TRBD1, a call that cannot be tested without DNA. CDR1 and CDR2 (germline): SGHRS, YFSETQ. The CDR3 has 17 residues. This chain's CDR3 is CASSVSTGATGANVLTF.

The V call is TRBV29-1, the J call TRBJ2-7; TCRdb returns TRBD2, unconfirmable since there is no DNA. The germline V gene encodes CDR1 SQVTM and CDR2 ANQGSEA. The CDR3 has 18 residues. CDR3 region: CSVAEGLAGGRSSYEQYF.

The genes are TRBV6-5 and TRBJ2-5. CDR1 is MNHEY, CDR2 SVGAGI, per germline. CDR3 length: 13 amino acids. The CDR3 region is CASSYDVQETQYF.

This CDR3 reads CASSLSDGGEETQYF. The chain employs TRBV7-7 and TRBJ2-5; TCRdb names TRBD1, which stays unverified in the absence of DNA. Germline CDR1 reads SSHAT; CDR2 reads FNYEAQ (reference sequence). This CDR3 is 15 amino acids long.

The chain couples TRBV10-3 to TRBJ1-1; TCRdb's D call, TRBD1, is unchecked because there is no DNA. The CDR3 consists of 13 residues. Germline values: CDR1 ENHRY, CDR2 SYGVKD. CDR3 loop: CAILATANTEAFF.

This chain uses TRBV25-1 with TRBJ2-2; TCRdb calls TRBD2, which cannot be checked without DNA. The CDR3 contains 18 residues. In germline, CDR1 is MGHDK, CDR2 SYGVNS. CDR3 amino acids: CASSEFGPSGANTGELFF.

The chain combines TRBV12-3 or TRBV12-4 with TRBJ2-5; TCRdb indicates TRBD1, and absent DNA this call remains unverified. The CDR3 length is 17 residues. CDR3 residues: CASMGGSPYDWEETQYF.

The chain couples TRBV7-9 to TRBJ1-5. This CDR3 is 15 amino acids long. Germline lookup yields CDR1 SEHNR and CDR2 FQNEAQ (reference sequence). This chain's CDR3 is CASSQGDGGYQPQHF.

The chain carries TRBV3-1 and TRBJ2-7; lacking DNA, the TRBD2 call made by TCRdb goes unchecked. In germline, CDR1 is LGHDT, CDR2 YNNKEL (reference sequence). The CDR3 has 15 amino acids. The CDR3 loop reads CASSHASGMAYEQYF.

The V call is TRBV5-5, the J call TRBJ2-7; the D call of TRBD1 rests on TCRdb alone, since no DNA is present to check it. CDR1 SGHKS and CDR2 YYEKEE come from the germline V gene (reference sequence). The CDR3 contains 15 residues. The CDR3 sequence is CASSPTWGVAYEQYF.

This chain joins TRBV27 and TRBJ2-3; TCRdb picks TRBD1, but there is no DNA to check that call. The germline V gene encodes CDR1 MNHEY and CDR2 SMNVEV (reference sequence). The CDR3 is 15 residues long. The CDR3 loop reads CASSSVLYREDTQYF.

The chain employs TRBV29-1 and TRBJ2-6. CDR3 length equals 15 residues. Germline CDR1 reads SQVTM; CDR2 reads ANQGSEA. The CDR3 is CSVQDFVSGANVLTF.

This chain uses TRBV5-5 with TRBJ2-3. Germline V CDR1 and CDR2: SGHKS, YYEKEE (reference sequence). This CDR3 has 15 amino acids. CDR3 region: CASSLEDKYTDTQYF.

The chain joins TRBV9 to TRBJ2-2; with no DNA, the TCRdb D assignment of TRBD1 cannot be verified. The germline gives CDR1 SGDLS, CDR2 YYNGEE. The CDR3 spans 14 residues. The CDR3 is CASTGTFNTGELFF.

The chain uses TRBV7-6 and TRBJ2-1; TCRdb gives TRBD2 as the D gene, but with no DNA this cannot be confirmed. The germline V gene encodes CDR1 SGHVS and CDR2 FNYEAQ. This CDR3 is 13 amino acids long. The CDR3 reads CASSLDGTRYLFF.

The chain uses TRBV2 and TRBJ1-2. Per the germline V gene, CDR1 is SNHLY and CDR2 is FYNNEI. The CDR3 covers 15 residues. The CDR3 sequence is CASSGTAPRGYGYTF.

CDR3 in amino acids: CSASTSLTYNEQFF. The genes are TRBV20-1 and TRBJ2-1; TCRdb calls TRBD2, which cannot be checked without DNA. The CDR3 runs 14 residues. Germline lookup yields CDR1 DFQATT and CDR2 SNEGSKA (reference sequence).

V usage is TRBV12-3 or TRBV12-4 and J usage is TRBJ1-2; TCRdb gives TRBD1 as the D gene, but with no DNA this cannot be confirmed. This CDR3 spans 15 amino acids. CDR3 sequence: CASSLQGATNYGYTF.

This rearrangement joins TRBV29-1 to TRBJ2-7; TCRdb picks TRBD2, but there is no DNA to check that call. This CDR3 is built from 15 residues. Germline V CDR1 and CDR2: SQVTM, ANQGSEA. The CDR3 region is CSVAGSGPFSYEQYF.

The chain uses TRBV19 and TRBJ2-1; TCRdb calls TRBD2, which cannot be checked without DNA. There are 18 residues in the CDR3. Germline V gives CDR1 LNHDA, CDR2 SQIVND (reference sequence). CDR3: CASSVYSGTSGRSNEQFF.

CDR3 sequence reads: CASSSPGQAQLAGVSYNEQFF. V usage is TRBV11-1 and J usage is TRBJ2-1; checking the TCRdb D call of TRBD2 is not possible without DNA. Looked up from germline, CDR1 is SGHAT and CDR2 is FQDESV (reference sequence). This CDR3 spans 21 amino acids.